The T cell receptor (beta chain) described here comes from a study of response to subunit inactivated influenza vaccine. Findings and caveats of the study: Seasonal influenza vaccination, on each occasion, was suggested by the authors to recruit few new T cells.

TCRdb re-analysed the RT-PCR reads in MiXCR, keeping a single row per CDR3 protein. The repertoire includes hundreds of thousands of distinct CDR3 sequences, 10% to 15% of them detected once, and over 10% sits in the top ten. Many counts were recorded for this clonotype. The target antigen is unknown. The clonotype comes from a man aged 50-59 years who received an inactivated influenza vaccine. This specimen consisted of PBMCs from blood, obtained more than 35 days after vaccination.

The CDR3 DNA reads TGCGCCAGCAGCCCTACCCGGGGGAGACCCTTTGATGAGCAGTTCTTC. This codes for CASSPTRGRPFDEQFF. The chain is built from TRBV5-1 and TRBJ2-1, with TRBD2 as a possible D gene (6 bases). V shed 4 bases and J shed 8 bases, with 22 bases lying between them. The CDR3 sequence is 16 residues long. CDR1 is SGHRS and CDR2 is YFSETQ in the germline V gene. Drawing the rest from reference TRBV5-1 and TRBJ2-1, the complete variable domain is KAGVTQTPRYLIKTRGQQVTLSCSPISGHRSVSWYQQTPGQGLQFLFEYFSETQRNKGNFPGRFSGRQFSNSRSEMNVSTLELGDSALYLCASSPTRGRPFDEQFFGPGTRLTVL.